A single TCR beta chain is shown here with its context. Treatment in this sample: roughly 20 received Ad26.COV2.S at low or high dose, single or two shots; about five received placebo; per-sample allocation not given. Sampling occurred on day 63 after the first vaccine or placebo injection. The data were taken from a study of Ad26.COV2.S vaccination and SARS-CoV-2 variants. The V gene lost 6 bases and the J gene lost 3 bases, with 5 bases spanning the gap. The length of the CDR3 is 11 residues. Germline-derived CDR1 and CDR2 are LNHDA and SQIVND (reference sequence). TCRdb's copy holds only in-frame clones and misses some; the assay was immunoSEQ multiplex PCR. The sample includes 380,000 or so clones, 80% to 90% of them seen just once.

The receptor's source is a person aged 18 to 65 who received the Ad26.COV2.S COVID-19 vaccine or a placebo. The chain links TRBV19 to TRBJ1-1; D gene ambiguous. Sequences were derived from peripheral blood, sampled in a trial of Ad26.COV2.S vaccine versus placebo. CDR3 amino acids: CASRSHTEAFF. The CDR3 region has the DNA TGTGCCAGTAGGTCCCACACTGAAGCTTTCTTT.